This TCR beta chain appears in the sequencing data of a study of T cell responses to AZD1222 COVID-19 vaccine. Data came from immunoSEQ multiplex PCR; TCRdb stores just in-frame clones and leaves some out. The table lists some 120,000 clones, 88% of them singletons, with roughly a sixth in the top ten. Of note for this clone: Its antigen is not known.

Whole-study results and caveats: Just a handful of AZD1222 recipients were seropositive at baseline. Sampled repertoires all dated from after the peak T cell response. Possibly, clonal diversity was underestimated; donors were largely white British and included more females. Targeting of unmutated variant regions was reportedly seen in nearly half of spike-specific TCRs.

Source: peripheral blood, taken on day 0 of MenACWY control vaccination. The receptor's source is an adult in good health.

The CDR3 here is CAGGDRGTILDQPQHF. Here the CDR3 DNA reads TGTGCCGGGGGGGACAGGGGGACTATCTTAGATCAGCCCCAGCATTTT. This rearrangement joins TRBV25-1 to TRBJ1-5; 11 bases are shared with TRBD1. From germline, CDR1 is MGHDK and CDR2 SYGVNS. Trimming at V came to 11 bases and at J to 5 bases, leaving 14 bases not matched to a gene. This CDR3 is built from 16 residues.